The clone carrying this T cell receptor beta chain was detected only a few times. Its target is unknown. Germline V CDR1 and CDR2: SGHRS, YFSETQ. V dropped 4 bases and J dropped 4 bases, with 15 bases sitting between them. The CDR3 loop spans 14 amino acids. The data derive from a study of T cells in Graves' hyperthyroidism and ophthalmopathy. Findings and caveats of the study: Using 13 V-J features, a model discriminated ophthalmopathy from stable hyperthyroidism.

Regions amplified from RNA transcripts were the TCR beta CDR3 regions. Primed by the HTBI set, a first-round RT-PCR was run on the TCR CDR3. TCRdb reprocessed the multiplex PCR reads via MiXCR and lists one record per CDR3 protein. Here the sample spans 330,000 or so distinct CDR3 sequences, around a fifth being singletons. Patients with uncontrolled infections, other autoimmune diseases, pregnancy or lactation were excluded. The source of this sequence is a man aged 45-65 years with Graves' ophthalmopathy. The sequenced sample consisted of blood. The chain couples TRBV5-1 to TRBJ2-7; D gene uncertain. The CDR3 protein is CASSKMSGDYEQYF. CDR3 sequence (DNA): TGCGCCAGCAGCAAAATGAGTGGGGATTACGAGCAGTACTTC.